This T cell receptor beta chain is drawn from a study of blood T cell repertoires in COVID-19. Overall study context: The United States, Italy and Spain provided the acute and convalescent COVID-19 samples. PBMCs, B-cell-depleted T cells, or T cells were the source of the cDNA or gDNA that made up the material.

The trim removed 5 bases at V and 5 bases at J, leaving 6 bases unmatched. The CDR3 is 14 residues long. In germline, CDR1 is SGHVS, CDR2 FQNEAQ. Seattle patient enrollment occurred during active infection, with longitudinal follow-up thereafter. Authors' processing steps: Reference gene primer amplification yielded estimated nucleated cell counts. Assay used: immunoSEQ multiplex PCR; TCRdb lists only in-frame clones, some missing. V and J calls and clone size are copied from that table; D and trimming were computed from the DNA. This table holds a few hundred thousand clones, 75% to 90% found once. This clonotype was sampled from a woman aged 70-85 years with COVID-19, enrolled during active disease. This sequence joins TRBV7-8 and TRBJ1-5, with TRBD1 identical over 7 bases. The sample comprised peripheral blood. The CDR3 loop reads CASSQADRDQPQHF. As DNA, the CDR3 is TGTGCCAGCAGCCAGGCCGACAGGGATCAGCCCCAGCATTTT.